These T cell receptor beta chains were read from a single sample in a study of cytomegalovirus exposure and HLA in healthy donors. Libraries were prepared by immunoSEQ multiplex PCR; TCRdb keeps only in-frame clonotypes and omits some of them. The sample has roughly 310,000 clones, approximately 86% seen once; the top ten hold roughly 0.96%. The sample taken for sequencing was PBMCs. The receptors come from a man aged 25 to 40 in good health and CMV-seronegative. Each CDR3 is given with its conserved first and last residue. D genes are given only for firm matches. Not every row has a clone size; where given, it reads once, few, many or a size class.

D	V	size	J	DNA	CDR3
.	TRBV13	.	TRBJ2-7	TGTGCCAGCAGCTTCCGGGACTCCTACGAGCAGTACTTC	CASSFRDSYEQYF
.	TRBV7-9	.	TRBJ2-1	TGTGCCAGCAGCTTAGTGGGCTCTGGCTCCTACAATGAGCAGTTCTTC	CASSLVGSGSYNEQFF
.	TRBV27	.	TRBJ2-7	TGTGCCAGCAGTTTAAGGCAGGTTTCCTCCTACGAGCAGTACTTC	CASSLRQVSSYEQYF
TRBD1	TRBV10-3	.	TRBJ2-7	TGTGCCATCAGTGAGTCATGGACAGGGGGCGAGCAGTACTTC	CAISESWTGGEQYF
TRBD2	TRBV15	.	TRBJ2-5	TGTGCCACCAGCAGAGCACTAGCGGGGGGTGGAGAGACCCAGTACTTC	CATSRALAGGGETQYF
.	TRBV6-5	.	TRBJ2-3	TGTGCCAGCAGCCTCAACAGGGATACGCAGTATTTT	CASSLNRDTQYF
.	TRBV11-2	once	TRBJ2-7	TGTGCCAGCAGCTTATGGGGACAAGGGGTCGAGCAGTACTTC	CASSLWGQGVEQYF
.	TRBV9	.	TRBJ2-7	TGTGCCAGCAGCGTCTCCGCGTCGGGGGTTGCCTACGAGCAGTACTTC	CASSVSASGVAYEQYF
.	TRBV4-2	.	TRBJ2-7	TGTGCCAGCAGCCAAGTGGTTATCAGGTCCACCTACGAGCAGTACTTC	CASSQVVIRSTYEQYF
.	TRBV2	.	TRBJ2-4	TGCGCCAGCAGCCAAGGTCCTAGCTTGGGCAAAAACATTCAGTACTTC	CASSQGPSLGKNIQYF
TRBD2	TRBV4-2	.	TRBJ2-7	TGTGCCAGCAGCCCTGGTTTGGGGAGGGTGAACGAGCAGTACTTC	CASSPGLGRVNEQYF
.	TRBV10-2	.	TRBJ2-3	TGCGCCAGCAGTGAACGAGTGGTAAGCGGTAGCACAGATACGCAGTATTTT	CASSERVVSGSTDTQYF
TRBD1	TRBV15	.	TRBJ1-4	TGTGCCACCAGCAGAGTTTCACACAGGGGATCTGAAAAACTGTTTTTT	CATSRVSHRGSEKLFF
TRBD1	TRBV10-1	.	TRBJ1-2	TGCGCCAGCAGTGAGAAGGGGACAGGGGAAAACTATGGCTACACCTTC	CASSEKGTGENYGYTF
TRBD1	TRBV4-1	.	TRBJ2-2	TGCGCCAGCAGCAAGGGGACAGGGGGCGCCGGGGAGCTGTTTTTT	CASSKGTGGAGELFF
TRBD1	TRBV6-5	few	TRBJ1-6	TGTGCCAGCAGACGGGGGACAGGGGCCGTTCCCCTCCACTTT	CASRRGTGAVPLHF
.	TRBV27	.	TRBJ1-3	TGTGCCAGCAGTTTAAGCGACAGGAACTCTGGAAACACCATATATTTT	CASSLSDRNSGNTIYF
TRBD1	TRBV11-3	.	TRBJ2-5	TGTGCCAGCAGCCAAGGGACAGCGCTTAAAGAGACCCAGTACTTC	CASSQGTALKETQYF
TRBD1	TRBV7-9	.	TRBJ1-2	TGTGCCAGCAGCTTAAGGGACAGGGGCCATGGCTACACCTTC	CASSLRDRGHGYTF
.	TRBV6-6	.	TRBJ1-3	TGTGCCAGCAGTACCCAGGGGATCGGTGGAAACACCATATATTTT	CASSTQGIGGNTIYF
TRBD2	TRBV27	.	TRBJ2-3	TGTGCCAGCAGTTTATGGGCTAGCGGGGGGGCAAATACGCAGTATTTT	CASSLWASGGANTQYF
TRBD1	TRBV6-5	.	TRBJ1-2	TGTGCCAGCAGCCAACTGGGACAGGGGCAATATGGCTACACCTTC	CASSQLGQGQYGYTF
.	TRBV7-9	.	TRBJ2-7	TGTGCCAGCAGCTCAAAGGGGGGGAACTCCTACGAGCAGTACTTC	CASSSKGGNSYEQYF
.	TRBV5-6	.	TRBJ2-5	TGTGCCAGCAGCTTTCACAGGGTGGAAGAGACCCAGTACTTC	CASSFHRVEETQYF
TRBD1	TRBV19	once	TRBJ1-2	TGTGCCAGTAGTAGTACGACAGGGAAGGGCTACACCTTC	CASSSTTGKGYTF
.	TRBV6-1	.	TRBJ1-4	TGTGCCAGCAGCTATGACAGGCTTTTAAATGAAAAACTGTTTTTT	CASSYDRLLNEKLFF
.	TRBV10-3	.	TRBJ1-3	TGTGCCATCAGACCGGGGGGGCAGAGCTCTGGAAACACCATATATTTT	CAIRPGGQSSGNTIYF
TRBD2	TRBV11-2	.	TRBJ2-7	TGTGCCAGCAGCTTAGTGGGGGGGTCCTCCTACGAGCAGTACTTC	CASSLVGGSSYEQYF
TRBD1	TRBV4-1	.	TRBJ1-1	TGCGCCAGCAGCTTCTCGGACAGGGCAAGCTCTGAAGCTTTCTTT	CASSFSDRASSEAFF
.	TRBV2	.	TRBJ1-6	TGTGCCAGCAGTCGAGAGGGTGTTTATAATTCACCCCTCCACTTT	CASSREGVYNSPLHF
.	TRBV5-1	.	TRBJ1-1	TGCGCCAGCAGCCAACACAGGGCTTCTGAAGCTTTCTTT	CASSQHRASEAFF
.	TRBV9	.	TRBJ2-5	TGTGCCAGCAGTCCAGGGGGAGGTTGGGAGACCCAGTACTTC	CASSPGGGWETQYF